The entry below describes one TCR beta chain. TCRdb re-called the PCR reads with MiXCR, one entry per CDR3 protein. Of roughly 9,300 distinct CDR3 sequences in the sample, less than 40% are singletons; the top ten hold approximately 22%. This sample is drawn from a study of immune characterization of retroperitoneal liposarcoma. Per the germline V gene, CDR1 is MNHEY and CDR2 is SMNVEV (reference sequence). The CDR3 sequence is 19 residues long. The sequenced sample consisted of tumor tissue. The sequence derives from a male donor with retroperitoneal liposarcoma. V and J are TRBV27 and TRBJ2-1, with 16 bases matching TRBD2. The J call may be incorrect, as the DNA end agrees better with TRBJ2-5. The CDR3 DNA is TGTGCCAGCAGTTTATCGATTGGGACTAGCGGGAGGGCCCGGGAGACCCAGTACTTC. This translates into CASSLSIGTSGRARETQYF.